This T cell receptor (beta chain) came from a study of identical twins. Broader study findings: Alpha sequences that were out-of-frame and twin-shared showed an excess of low generation probability. Part of the zero-insertion signal could reflect confounding by invariant MAIT and iNKT cells.

Comments on this clonotype: The antigen is undetermined.

TCRdb reprocessed the 5' RACE reads via MiXCR and lists one record per CDR3 protein. The profile shows roughly 490,000 distinct CDR3 sequences, around an eighth of them singletons. Trimming took 5 bases from V and 7 from J; bases not matched to a gene: 6. The CDR3 length is 16 residues. CDR1 and CDR2 from the germline V gene are MDHEN and SYDVKM. These data are also associated with another study on yellow fever vaccine responses in identical twins.

The TCR comes from a woman younger than 30 in good health. The chain links TRBV28 to TRBJ2-2; TRBD2 matches 14 bases. Sequenced: CD4+ T cells sorted from blood. The CDR3 spells CASSAGLAGDNGELFF. For the CDR3, the DNA is TGTGCCAGCAGTGCGGGACTAGCGGGAGATAACGGGGAGCTGTTTTTT.